The 20 T cell receptor beta chains in this list originate from one sample, sequenced in a study of T cell changes during pregnancy in multiple sclerosis. Using immunoSEQ multiplex PCR, the repertoire was profiled, and TCRdb retains in-frame clones only, with some absent. Here the sample spans about 49,000 clones, more than 85% being singletons. The sample consisted of peripheral blood, taken after pregnancy. These receptors all come from a female donor with multiple sclerosis, enrolled in a pregnancy study.

This chain's CDR3 is CASSLGTATDTQYF. In DNA, the CDR3 is TGTGCCAGCAGCCTCGGGACTGCCACAGATACGCAGTATTTT. The chain employs TRBV7-2 and TRBJ2-3, with D perhaps matching TRBD2 (6 bases). V lost 5 bases and J 2 bases, leaving 11 bases between the germline ends. CDR1 and CDR2 (germline): SGHTA, FQGNSA. The CDR3 consists of 14 residues.

This clone was found a few times. This sequence joins TRBV4-1 and TRBJ1-3; D unclear. Looked up from germline, CDR1 is MGHRA and CDR2 is YSYEKL. The CDR3 is 15 amino acids. V was trimmed by 0 bases and J by 0 bases, leaving 6 bases between them. The CDR3 region has the DNA TGCGCCAGCAGCCAAGAAGCGGACTCTGGAAACACCATATATTTT. The encoded protein is CASSQEADSGNTIYF.

V gene TRBV4-2 combines with J gene TRBJ2-3, with TRBD2 identical over 10 bases. CDR1 and CDR2 (germline): LGHNA, YNFKEQ. The CDR3 length is 14 residues. The J segment lost 2 bases and the V segment lost 9 bases, leaving 5 bases of the junction unmatched. CDR3 protein: CASSTSGVTDTQYF. The CDR3, as DNA: TGTGCCAGTTCAACTAGCGGGGTCACAGATACGCAGTATTTT.

This chain connects TRBV19 to TRBJ2-7, with 7 bases matching TRBD2. CDR1 is LNHDA and CDR2 is SQIVND in the germline V gene (reference sequence). This CDR3 is 14 amino acids long. Germline trimming cut 3 bases from V and 2 bases from J; bases unmatched to any gene: 4. The CDR3 loop is CASSIWAGAYEQYF. The CDR3 DNA is TGTGCCAGTAGTATTTGGGCGGGGGCCTACGAGCAGTACTTC.

This rearrangement joins TRBV4-3 to TRBJ1-2; 10 nucleotides match TRBD1. The germline V gene encodes CDR1 LGHNA and CDR2 YSLEER. After removal of 1 base from V and 4 bases from J, the junction contained 3 bases not matched to a gene. The CDR3 is made up of 15 amino acids. DNA of the CDR3: TGCGCCAGCAGCCAAGGACAGGGGGCGAGCTATGGCTACACCTTC. This encodes CASSQGQGASYGYTF.

The V call is TRBV7-9, the J call TRBJ1-6, with no clear D. The CDR3 covers 15 residues. Trimming took 2 bases from V and 7 from J, leaving 12 bases between them. Germline V gene lookup returns CDR1 SEHNR and CDR2 FQNEAQ (reference sequence). CDR3 sequence (DNA): TGTGCCAGCAGCTTACAAGCCAGCGGAAATTCACCCCTCCACTTT. It translates to CASSLQASGNSPLHF.

This rearrangement joins TRBV5-4 to TRBJ2-7, with 11 nucleotides matching TRBD2. CDR1 SGHNT and CDR2 YYREEE come from the germline V gene (reference sequence). The CDR3 consists of 17 residues. Trimming cost V 0 bases and J 7 bases; bases outside gene matches: 12. The CDR3 is CASSLGASGGLPREQYF. The CDR3 DNA reads as TGTGCCAGCAGCTTGGGGGCTAGCGGGGGGCTCCCGCGGGAGCAGTACTTC.

The chain has TRBV18 and TRBJ2-6; no clear D gene. Germline V gene data show CDR1 as KGHSH and CDR2 as LQKENI. The CDR3 covers 17 residues. Between the trimmed V and J ends, which lost 6 bases and 1 base, there was a span of 16 bases. CDR3 coding DNA: TGTGCCAGCTCGGCCGCCCGGGTCGGTTCTGGGGCCAACGTCCTGACTTTC. It codes for CASSAARVGSGANVLTF.

Here the CDR3 reads CAWARGYGYTF. The DNA for the CDR3 is TGTGCCTGGGCCAGGGGGTATGGCTACACCTTC. J is TRBJ1-2 and V is TRBV30; 7 positions agree with TRBD1. The germline gives CDR1 GTSNPN, CDR2 SVGIG (reference sequence). The length of the CDR3 is 11 residues. Trimming took 5 bases from V and 5 from J; bases not matched to a gene: 2.

J is TRBJ2-3 and V is TRBV10-3, with D possibly matching TRBD2 (6 bases). The CDR3 is 15 residues long. Germline values: CDR1 ENHRY, CDR2 SYGVKD. V was trimmed by 3 bases and J by 3 bases, leaving 13 bases between them. The CDR3: CAISDIAEGTDTQYF. Here the CDR3 DNA reads TGTGCCATCAGTGACATAGCGGAAGGGACAGATACGCAGTATTTT.

The chain links TRBV18 to TRBJ1-2; D possibly corresponds to TRBD1 (5 bases). Germline V gives CDR1 KGHSH, CDR2 LQKENI. With 0 bases removed from V and 5 bases from J, the gap between germline ends came to 7 bases. This CDR3 contains 13 residues. In DNA form, the CDR3 reads TGTGCCAGCTCACCACCGGAGGGGTATGGCTACACCTTC. Protein sequence: CASSPPEGYGYTF.

This chain connects TRBV7-2 to TRBJ2-5; 7 nucleotides align to TRBD1. The ends lost 1 base at V and 0 bases at J; junction bases unmatched: 2. This CDR3 has 15 residues. The germline CDR1 and CDR2 sequences are SGHTA and FQGNSA. CDR3 DNA sequence: TGTGCCAGCAGCTTAGGCAGGGGGTACCAAGAGACCCAGTACTTC. It yields the protein CASSLGRGYQETQYF.

The V call is TRBV4-3, the J call TRBJ2-7; no clear D. V lost 2 bases and J 5 bases, leaving 10 bases between the germline ends. The CDR3 runs to 13 residues. Germline-derived CDR1 and CDR2 are LGHNA and YSLEER. CDR3 nucleotide sequence: TGCGCCAGCAGCCAAACTTCCCGGGACGAGCAGTACTTC. This codes for CASSQTSRDEQYF.

This clone has just one count. V gene TRBV27 combines with J gene TRBJ1-6; 8 nucleotides agree with TRBD1. The length of the CDR3 is 14 residues. V dropped 7 bases and J dropped 6; count of bases not matched to a gene: 5. Germline CDR1 reads MNHEY; CDR2 reads SMNVEV (reference sequence). This CDR3 is CASTFQGANSPLHF. Written as DNA, the CDR3 is TGTGCCAGCACCTTTCAGGGGGCTAATTCACCCCTCCACTTT.

The rearrangement links TRBV7-8 to TRBJ2-1; 11 bases fit TRBD2. J gave up 9 bases and V 2 bases, and 6 bases lay outside the gene matches. Germline V gene lookup returns CDR1 SGHVS and CDR2 FQNEAQ. The CDR3 is 15 amino acids. The chain's CDR3 is CASSLPLAGGLEQFF. As DNA, the CDR3 is TGTGCCAGCAGCTTACCCCTAGCGGGGGGCCTTGAGCAGTTCTTC.

The rearrangement joins TRBV6-6 to TRBJ1-2, with TRBD1 identical over 8 bases. Germline V lookup: CDR1 MNHNY, CDR2 SVGAGI (reference sequence). The CDR3 totals 15 residues. V lost 2 bases to trimming and J lost 0 bases; unmatched junction nucleotides: 2. DNA of the CDR3: TGTGCCAGCAGTTACAGGGGACAGGCTAACTATGGCTACACCTTC. This encodes CASSYRGQANYGYTF.

The chain links TRBV2 to TRBJ2-1, with no clear D. The germline V gene has CDR1 SNHLY and CDR2 FYNNEI. This CDR3 comprises 11 residues. The V and J ends lost 7 bases and 10 bases respectively, with 11 bases between them. The DNA of the CDR3 is TGTGCCAGCACCCCAGGCAGGGAGCAGTTCTTC. This codes for CASTPGREQFF.

This chain joins TRBV10-3 and TRBJ2-3, with 10 bases matching TRBD1. This CDR3 is built from 15 residues. CDR1 ENHRY and CDR2 SYGVKD come from the germline V gene. With 6 bases clipped from V and 5 bases from J, the junction kept 8 bases outside the gene matches. CDR3 DNA sequence: TGTGCCATCAGATTAGACAGGGGGCCGGGAGATACGCAGTATTTT. This encodes CAIRLDRGPGDTQYF.

This chain connects TRBV6-1 to TRBJ1-1, with D hard to call. The germline gives CDR1 MNHNS, CDR2 SASEGT. V was shortened by 6 bases and J by 6 bases, with 14 bases between the two germline ends. The CDR3 is 13 amino acids. Written as DNA, the CDR3 is TGTGCCAGCAGCGCTACTCACAGCTCTGAAGCTTTCTTT. Translating gives CASSATHSSEAFF.

The V call is TRBV5-4, the J call TRBJ1-4, with 10 bases matching TRBD1. The CDR3 totals 15 residues. The germline V gene encodes CDR1 SGHNT and CDR2 YYREEE (reference sequence). Trimming cost V 5 bases and J 8 bases; bases outside gene matches: 9. CDR3 DNA: TGTGCCAGCAGATCTAGGACAGGGGGACGGGAAAAACTGTTTTTT. Protein: CASRSRTGGREKLFF.